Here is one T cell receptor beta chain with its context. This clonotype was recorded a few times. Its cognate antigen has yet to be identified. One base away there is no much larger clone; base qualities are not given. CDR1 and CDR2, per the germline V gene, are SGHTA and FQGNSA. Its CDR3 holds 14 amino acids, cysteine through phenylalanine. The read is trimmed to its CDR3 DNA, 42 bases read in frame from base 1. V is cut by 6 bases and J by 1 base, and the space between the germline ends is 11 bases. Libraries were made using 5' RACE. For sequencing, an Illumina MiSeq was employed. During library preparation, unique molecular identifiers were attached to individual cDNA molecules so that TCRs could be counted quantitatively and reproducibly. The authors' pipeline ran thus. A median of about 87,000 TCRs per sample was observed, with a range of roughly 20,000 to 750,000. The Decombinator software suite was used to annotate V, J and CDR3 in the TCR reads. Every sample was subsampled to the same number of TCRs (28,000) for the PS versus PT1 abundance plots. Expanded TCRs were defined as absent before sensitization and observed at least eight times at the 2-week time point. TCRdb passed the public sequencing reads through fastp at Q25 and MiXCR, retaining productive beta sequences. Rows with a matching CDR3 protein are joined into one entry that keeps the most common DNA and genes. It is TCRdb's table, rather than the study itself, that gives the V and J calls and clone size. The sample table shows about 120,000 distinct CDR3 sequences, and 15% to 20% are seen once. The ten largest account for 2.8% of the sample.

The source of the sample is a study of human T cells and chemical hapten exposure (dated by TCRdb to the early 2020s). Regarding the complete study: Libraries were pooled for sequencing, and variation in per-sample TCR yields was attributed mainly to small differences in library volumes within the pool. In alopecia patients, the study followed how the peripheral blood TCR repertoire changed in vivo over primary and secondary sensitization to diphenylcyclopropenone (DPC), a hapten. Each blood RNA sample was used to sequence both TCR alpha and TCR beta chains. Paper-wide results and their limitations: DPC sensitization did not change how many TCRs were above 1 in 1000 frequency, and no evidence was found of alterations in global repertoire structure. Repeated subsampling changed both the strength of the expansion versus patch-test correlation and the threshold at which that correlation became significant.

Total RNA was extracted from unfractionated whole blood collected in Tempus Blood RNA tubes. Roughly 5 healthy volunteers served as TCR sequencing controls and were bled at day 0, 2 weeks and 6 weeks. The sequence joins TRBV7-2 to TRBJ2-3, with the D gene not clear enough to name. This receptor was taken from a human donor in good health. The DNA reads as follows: TGTGCCAGCAGGAGTGATCAGCGCACAGATACGCAGTATTTT. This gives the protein CASRSDQRTDTQYF.